This TCR beta chain was sequenced in a study of cytomegalovirus exposure and HLA in healthy donors. The PCR ran on 60 Vbeta and 13 Jbeta primers. TCRdb's table, derived via immunoSEQ multiplex PCR, lists solely in-frame clones and lacks some. This table has some 140,000 clones, under 80% appearing once. Germline V gives CDR1 SGHRS, CDR2 YFSETQ. Trimming left V 4 bases short and J 0 bases short, with 8 bases between. CDR3 length: 14 residues. The V call is TRBV5-1, the J call TRBJ1-5; D gene ambiguous. Input material: PBMCs. This clonotype was sampled from a woman between 50 and 59 years old in good health and CMV-seropositive. The CDR3 sequence: CASSAGNSNQPQHF. CDR3 bases: TGCGCCAGCAGCGCCGGGAATAGCAATCAGCCCCAGCATTTT.